The 18 T cell receptor beta chains given below trace back to one sample, sequenced in a study of resident and recirculating memory T cells in vitiligo. The repertoire was sequenced with immunoSEQ multiplex PCR; TCRdb's copy has only in-frame clones and lacks some. Here the sample spans tens of thousands of clones, approximately 91% being singletons. The sequenced sample was blood. The origin of the receptors is a male donor with vitiligo.

With respect to this clone: This specimen includes other DNA sequences encoding the same CDR3. The chain carries TRBV30 and TRBJ2-7; unclear D gene. V gave up 0 bases and J gave up 0 bases, with 6 bases separating them. CDR1 is GTSNPN and CDR2 is SVGIG in the germline V gene (reference sequence). This CDR3 has 13 amino acids. CDR3: CAWSVTSSYEQYF. CDR3 nucleotides: TGTGCCTGGAGTGTAACAAGCTCCTACGAGCAGTACTTC.

This clone appeared once. In the same sample, other DNA sequences code for this CDR3. The rearrangement links TRBV5-6 to TRBJ2-3; D uncertain. CDR3 length: 13 amino acids. Germline CDR1 reads SGHDT; CDR2 reads YYEEEE. Trimming cost V 2 bases and J 0 bases, with 4 bases left between them. The CDR3 here is CASSFSSTDTQYF. The CDR3 DNA reads as TGTGCCAGCAGCTTCTCTAGCACAGATACGCAGTATTTT.

This rearrangement joins TRBV7-2 to TRBJ1-6; TRBD1 matches 7 bases. The germline CDR1 and CDR2 sequences are SGHTA and FQGNSA. The junction had 8 bases not matched to a gene; V was cut back by 5 bases and J by 10 bases. This CDR3 has 14 amino acids. The CDR3 DNA reads TGTGCCAGCAGCCCGCGGACAGGCAACTCACCCCTCCACTTT. It encodes CASSPRTGNSPLHF.

The chain joins TRBV4-2 to TRBJ1-6; tentative D call: TRBD1 (6 bases). CDR1 and CDR2 from the germline V gene are LGHNA and YNFKEQ. This CDR3 spans 13 amino acids. V lost 4 bases, J lost 9 bases, and 10 bases lay in between. Written as DNA, the CDR3 is TGTGCCAGCAGCCCCCAGGGGACTTCACCCCTCCACTTT. This codes for CASSPQGTSPLHF.

The chain uses TRBV10-3 and TRBJ1-3; maybe TRBD1 (5 bases). Per germline, CDR1 ENHRY and CDR2 SYGVKD. Trimming removed 0 bases at V and 0 bases at J, with 12 bases between. The CDR3 extends over 17 amino acids. DNA of the CDR3: TGTGCCATCAGTGAGTCATACAGGCGGAGCTCTGGAAACACCATATATTTT. Protein product: CAISESYRRSSGNTIYF.

The chain carries TRBV29-1 and TRBJ2-1, with D tentatively TRBD2 (5 bases). V was clipped by 7 bases and J by 8 bases, with 18 bases between them. Looked up from germline, CDR1 is SQVTM and CDR2 is ANQGSEA. CDR3 length: 13 residues. The CDR3 is CSATRLREHEQFF. The CDR3 nucleotides read TGCAGCGCGACCCGGTTGAGGGAGCATGAGCAGTTCTTC.

Only one count was recorded for this clone. This chain joins TRBV6-6 and TRBJ2-1, with a possible D match to TRBD1 (6 bases). V shed 4 bases and J shed 0 bases, with 10 bases lying between them. Germline values: CDR1 MNHNY, CDR2 SVGAGI (reference sequence). This CDR3 is 15 amino acids long. In DNA, the CDR3 is TGTGCCAGCAGTTTGGGGGCAGCCTCCTACAATGAGCAGTTCTTC. Its translation: CASSLGAASYNEQFF.

The chain couples TRBV10-3 to TRBJ2-5, with TRBD1 identical over 9 bases. CDR1 ENHRY and CDR2 SYGVKD come from the germline V gene. There are 15 residues in the CDR3. With 6 bases clipped from V and 3 bases from J, the junction kept 8 bases outside the gene matches. The CDR3 protein is CAISPGQGQEETQYF. The DNA of the CDR3 is TGTGCCATCAGCCCGGGACAGGGACAAGAAGAGACCCAGTACTTC.

The chain links TRBV19 to TRBJ2-2; 8 nucleotides align to TRBD2. The CDR3 is made up of 18 amino acids. J was trimmed by 7 bases and V by 0 bases; bases with no gene match: 13. Germline V CDR1 and CDR2: LNHDA, SQIVND (reference sequence). The CDR3 DNA sequence: TGTGCCAGTAGTATAGAACCGGCCGCGGCGGGAGGAGGCGGGGAGCTGTTTTTT. Translated: CASSIEPAAAGGGGELFF.

The gene calls are TRBV25-1 and TRBJ1-6; D is possibly TRBD1 (5 bases). The CDR3 has 18 residues. The V end lost 1 base, the J end lost 5 bases, and 18 bases lay between the germline ends. Germline V gene sequence: CDR1 MGHDK, CDR2 SYGVNS. The CDR3 DNA sequence: TGTGCCAGCAGTGAATTTGGCCAGGGTCGTGGCAATAATTCACCCCTCCACTTT. It codes for CASSEFGQGRGNNSPLHF.

The gene calls are TRBV28 and TRBJ1-5; the match to TRBD1 covers 9 bases. The V gene end was trimmed by 5 bases and the J gene end by 5 bases; junction bases not matched to a gene: 4. The CDR3 runs 14 residues. CDR1 is MDHEN, CDR2 SYDVKM, per germline. The CDR3 spells CASSTGTGYQPQHF. CDR3 in DNA: TGTGCCAGCAGTACAGGGACAGGGTATCAGCCCCAGCATTTT.

V and J are TRBV6-4 and TRBJ1-5; 9 bases fit TRBD1. The CDR3 has 15 residues. The germline gives CDR1 MRHNA, CDR2 SNTAGT. The junction had 5 bases not matched to a gene; V was cut back by 7 bases and J by 1 base. The CDR3 nucleotides read TGTGCCAGCATGTTACAGGGGGCAAGCAATCAGCCCCAGCATTTT. Its protein is CASMLQGASNQPQHF.

The chain joins TRBV29-1 to TRBJ1-4; 7 nucleotides align to TRBD1. The length of the CDR3 is 15 residues. The germline CDR1 and CDR2 sequences are SQVTM and ANQGSEA. J gave up 0 bases and V 6 bases, and 7 bases lay outside the gene matches. DNA for the CDR3: TGCAGCGTACTAGGGACAGACGCAACTAATGAAAAACTGTTTTTT. Translated, it gives CSVLGTDATNEKLFF.

This clone has only one observation. The chain couples TRBV5-4 to TRBJ1-4; tentatively, D is TRBD1 (5 bases). The CDR3 runs 14 residues. V gave up 0 bases and J gave up 3 bases, with 6 bases separating them. The germline CDR1 and CDR2 sequences are SGHNT and YYREEE (reference sequence). CDR3 protein: CASSLGGANEKLFF. CDR3 bases: TGTGCCAGCAGCTTGGGGGGGGCTAATGAAAAACTGTTTTTT.

The V and J genes are TRBV2 and TRBJ1-1, with unresolved D. The CDR3 covers 12 residues. CDR1 and CDR2 from the germline V gene are SNHLY and FYNNEI. V lost 8 bases to trimming and J lost 4 bases, with 11 bases between them. The CDR3 bases are TGTGCCAGCCCCCAAGGGAGCACTGAAGCTTTCTTT. Amino acids: CASPQGSTEAFF.

The chain has TRBV4-3 and TRBJ2-5; TRBD1 might be the D (5 bases). V was clipped by 1 base and J by 2 bases, with 8 bases between them. The germline CDR1 and CDR2 sequences are LGHNA and YSLEER. The CDR3 sequence is 14 residues long. CDR3 DNA: TGCGCCAGCAGCCAAGGGCCAGGGCAAGAGACCCAGTACTTC. Its protein product is CASSQGPGQETQYF.

This rearrangement joins TRBV19 to TRBJ2-1; 14 nucleotides agree with TRBD2. V shed 7 bases and J 4 bases; nucleotides not matched to a gene: 9. CDR3 length equals 17 residues. Germline loops: CDR1 LNHDA, CDR2 SQIVND (reference sequence). DNA of the CDR3: TGTGCCAGTACCGCGACTAGCGGGGGGGACTCATACAATGAGCAGTTCTTC. This gives the protein CASTATSGGDSYNEQFF.

V and J are TRBV28 and TRBJ1-1; D is unresolved. From germline, CDR1 is MDHEN and CDR2 SYDVKM. The CDR3 sequence is 14 residues long. V was shortened by 3 bases and J by 6 bases, with 14 bases between the two germline ends. CDR3 sequence reads: CASSFSGGFAEAFF. The CDR3 DNA reads as TGTGCCAGCAGTTTCTCAGGAGGCTTCGCTGAAGCTTTCTTT.